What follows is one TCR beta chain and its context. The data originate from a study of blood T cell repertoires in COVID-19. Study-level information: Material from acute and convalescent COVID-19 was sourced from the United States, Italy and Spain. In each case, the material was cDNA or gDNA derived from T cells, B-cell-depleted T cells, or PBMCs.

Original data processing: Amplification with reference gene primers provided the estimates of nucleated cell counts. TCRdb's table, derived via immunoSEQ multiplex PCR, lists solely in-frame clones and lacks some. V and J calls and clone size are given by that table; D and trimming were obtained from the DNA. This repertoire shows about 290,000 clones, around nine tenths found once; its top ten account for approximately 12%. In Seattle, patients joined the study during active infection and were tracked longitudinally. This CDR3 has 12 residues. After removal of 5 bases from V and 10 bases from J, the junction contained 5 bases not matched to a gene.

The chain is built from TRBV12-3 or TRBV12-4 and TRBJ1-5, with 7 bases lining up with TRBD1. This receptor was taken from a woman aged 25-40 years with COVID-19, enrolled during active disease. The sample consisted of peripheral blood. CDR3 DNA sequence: TGTGCCAGCAGTCCGACAGGGAATCCCCAGCATTTT. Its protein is CASSPTGNPQHF.